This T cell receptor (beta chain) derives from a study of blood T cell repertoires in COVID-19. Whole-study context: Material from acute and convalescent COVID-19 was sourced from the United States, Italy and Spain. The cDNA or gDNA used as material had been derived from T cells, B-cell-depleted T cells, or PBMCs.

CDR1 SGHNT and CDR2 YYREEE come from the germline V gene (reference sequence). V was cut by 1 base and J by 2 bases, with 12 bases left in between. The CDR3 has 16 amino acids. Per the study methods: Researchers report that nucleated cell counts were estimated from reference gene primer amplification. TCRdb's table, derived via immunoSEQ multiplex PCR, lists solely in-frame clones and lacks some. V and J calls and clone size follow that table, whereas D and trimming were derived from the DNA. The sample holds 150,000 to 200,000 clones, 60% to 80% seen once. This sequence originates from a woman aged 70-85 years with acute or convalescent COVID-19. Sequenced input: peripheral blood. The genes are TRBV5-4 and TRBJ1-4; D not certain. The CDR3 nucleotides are TGTGCCAGCAGCTTGTGGAGAGGGAACACTAATGAAAAACTGTTTTTT. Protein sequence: CASSLWRGNTNEKLFF. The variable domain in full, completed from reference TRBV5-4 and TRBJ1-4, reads ETGVTQSPTHLIKTRGQQVTLRCSSQSGHNTVSWYQQALGQGPQFIFQYYREEENGRGNFPPRFSGLQFPNYSSELNVNALELDDSALYLCASSLWRGNTNEKLFFGSGTQLSVL.